The entry below describes one T cell receptor beta chain. The data originate from a study of memory CD4+ T cells and cytomegalovirus serostatus. Overall study context: Of the healthy Belgian adults, fewer than 10 were CMV seropositive and 24 seronegative.

Single viable CD3+CD4+CD8-CD45RO+ cells were sorted as the memory CD4+ T cells. This CDR3 is built from 15 residues. Germline CDR1 reads SNHLY; CDR2 reads FYNNEI. With 6 bases removed from V and 5 bases from J, the gap between germline ends came to 16 bases. Assay: immunoSEQ multiplex PCR; the TCRdb copy retains only in-frame clones and omits some. The sample shows roughly 64,000 clones, roughly three quarters of them seen only once. The origin of this receptor is an adult in good health and CMV-seronegative. Sequencing was done on a sample of memory CD4+ T cells from blood. The V call is TRBV2, the J call TRBJ1-4; a weak D match, TRBD1 (5 bases). CDR3: CASRDRQRINEKLFF. CDR3 DNA sequence: TGTGCCAGCAGGGATAGACAGAGGATAAATGAAAAACTGTTTTTT.